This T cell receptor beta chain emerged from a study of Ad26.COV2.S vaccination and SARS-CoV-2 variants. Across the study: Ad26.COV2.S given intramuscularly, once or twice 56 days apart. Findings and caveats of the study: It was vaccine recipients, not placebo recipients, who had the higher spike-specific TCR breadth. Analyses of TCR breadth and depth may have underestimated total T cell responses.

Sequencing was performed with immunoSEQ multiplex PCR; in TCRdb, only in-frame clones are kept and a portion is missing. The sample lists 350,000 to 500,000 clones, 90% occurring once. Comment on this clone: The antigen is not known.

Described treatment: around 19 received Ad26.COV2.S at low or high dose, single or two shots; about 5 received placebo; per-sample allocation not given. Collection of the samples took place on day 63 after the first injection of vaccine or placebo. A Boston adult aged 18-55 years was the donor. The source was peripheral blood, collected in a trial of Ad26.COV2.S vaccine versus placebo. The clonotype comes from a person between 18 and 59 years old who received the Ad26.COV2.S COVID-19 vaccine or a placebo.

The CDR3 sequence: CASSRLLAGGTTYEQYF. The CDR3, as DNA: TGTGCCAGCAGTCGCCTACTAGCGGGAGGCACCACCTACGAGCAGTACTTC. The gene calls are TRBV27 and TRBJ2-7, with 12 bases identical to TRBD2. The CDR3 consists of 17 residues. From germline, CDR1 is MNHEY and CDR2 SMNVEV (reference sequence). V lost 5 bases, J lost 2 bases, and 10 bases stayed unmatched.